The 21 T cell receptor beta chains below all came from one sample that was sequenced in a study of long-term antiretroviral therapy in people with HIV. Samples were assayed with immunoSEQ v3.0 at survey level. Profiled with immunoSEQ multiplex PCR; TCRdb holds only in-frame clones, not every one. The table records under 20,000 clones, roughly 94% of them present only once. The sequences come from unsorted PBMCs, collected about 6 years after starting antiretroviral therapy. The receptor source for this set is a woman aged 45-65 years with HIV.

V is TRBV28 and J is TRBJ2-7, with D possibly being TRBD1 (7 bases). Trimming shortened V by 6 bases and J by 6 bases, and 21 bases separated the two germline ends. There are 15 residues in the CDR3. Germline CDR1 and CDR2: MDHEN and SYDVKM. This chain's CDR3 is CASRDYRGTWFEQYF. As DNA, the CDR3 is TGTGCCAGCAGGGACTACAGGGGTACGTGGTTCGAGCAGTACTTC. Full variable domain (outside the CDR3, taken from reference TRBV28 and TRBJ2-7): DVKVTQSSRYLVKRTGEKVFLECVQDMDHENMFWYRQDPGLGLRLIYFSYDVKMKEKGDIPEGYSVSREKKERFSLILESASTNQTSMYLCASRDYRGTWFEQYFGPGTRLTVT.

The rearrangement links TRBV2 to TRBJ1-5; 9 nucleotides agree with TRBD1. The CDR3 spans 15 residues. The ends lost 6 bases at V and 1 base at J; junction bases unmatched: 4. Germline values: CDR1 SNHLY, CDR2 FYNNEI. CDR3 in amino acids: CASRGGTGSNQPQHF. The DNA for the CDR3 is TGTGCCAGCAGGGGCGGGACAGGGAGCAATCAGCCCCAGCATTTT.

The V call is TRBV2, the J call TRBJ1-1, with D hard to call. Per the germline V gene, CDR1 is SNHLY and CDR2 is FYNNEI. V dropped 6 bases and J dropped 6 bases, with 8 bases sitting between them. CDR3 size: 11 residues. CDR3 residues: CASRGLAEAFF. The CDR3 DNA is TGTGCCAGCAGGGGATTGGCTGAAGCTTTCTTT.

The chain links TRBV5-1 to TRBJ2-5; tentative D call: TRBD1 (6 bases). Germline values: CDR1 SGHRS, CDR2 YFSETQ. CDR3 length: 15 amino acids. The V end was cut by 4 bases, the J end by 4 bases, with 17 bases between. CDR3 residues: CASSPMGARGETQYF. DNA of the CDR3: TGCGCCAGCAGCCCAATGGGGGCCCGTGGAGAGACCCAGTACTTC.

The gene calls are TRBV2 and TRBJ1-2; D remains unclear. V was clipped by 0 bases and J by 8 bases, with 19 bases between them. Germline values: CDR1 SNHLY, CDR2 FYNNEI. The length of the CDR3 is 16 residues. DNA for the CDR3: TGTGCCAGCAGTGAAGCGTGGGATGCTGGGCTCTGGGGCTACACCTTC. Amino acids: CASSEAWDAGLWGYTF.

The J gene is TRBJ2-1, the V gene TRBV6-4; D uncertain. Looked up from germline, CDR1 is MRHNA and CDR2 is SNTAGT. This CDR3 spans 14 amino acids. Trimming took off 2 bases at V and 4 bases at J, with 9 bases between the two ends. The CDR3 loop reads CASSDRGGYNEQFF. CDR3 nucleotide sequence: TGTGCCAGCAGTGACCGTGGCGGATACAATGAGCAGTTCTTC.

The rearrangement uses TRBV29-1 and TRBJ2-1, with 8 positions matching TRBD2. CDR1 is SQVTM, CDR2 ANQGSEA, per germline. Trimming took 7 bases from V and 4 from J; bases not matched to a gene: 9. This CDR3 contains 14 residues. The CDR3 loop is CSAGGGKLYNEQFF. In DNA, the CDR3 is TGCAGCGCCGGGGGGGGGAAACTATACAATGAGCAGTTCTTC.

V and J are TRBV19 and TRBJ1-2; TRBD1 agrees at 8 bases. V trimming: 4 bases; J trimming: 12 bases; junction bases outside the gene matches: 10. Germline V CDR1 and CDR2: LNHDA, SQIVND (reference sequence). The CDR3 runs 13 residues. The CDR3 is CASSTRQGRLDTF. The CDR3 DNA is TGTGCCAGTAGTACCAGACAGGGGAGATTGGACACCTTC. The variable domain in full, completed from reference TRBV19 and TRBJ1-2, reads DGGITQSPKYLFRKEGQNVTLSCEQNLNHDAMYWYRQDPGQGLRLIYYSQIVNDFQKGDIAEGYSVSREKKESFPLTVTSAQKNPTAFYLCASSTRQGRLDTFGSGTRLTVV.

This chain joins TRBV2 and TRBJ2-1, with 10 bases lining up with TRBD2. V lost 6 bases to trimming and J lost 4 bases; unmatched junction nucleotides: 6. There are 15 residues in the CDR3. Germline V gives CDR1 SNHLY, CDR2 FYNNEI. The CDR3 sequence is CASSETSGTYNEQFF. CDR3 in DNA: TGTGCCAGCAGCGAAACTAGCGGGACATACAATGAGCAGTTCTTC. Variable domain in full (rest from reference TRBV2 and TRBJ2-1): EPEVTQTPSHQVTQMGQEVILRCVPISNHLYFYWYRQILGQKVEFLVSFYNNEISEKSEIFDDQFSVERPDGSNFTLKIRSTKLEDSAMYFCASSETSGTYNEQFFGPGTRLTVL.

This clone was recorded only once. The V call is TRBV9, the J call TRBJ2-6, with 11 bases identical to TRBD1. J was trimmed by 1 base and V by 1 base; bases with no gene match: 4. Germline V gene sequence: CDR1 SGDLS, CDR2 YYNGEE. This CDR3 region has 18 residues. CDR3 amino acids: CASSVRTGGHSGANVLTF. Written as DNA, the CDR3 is TGTGCCAGCAGCGTAAGGACAGGGGGCCATTCTGGGGCCAACGTCCTGACTTTC.

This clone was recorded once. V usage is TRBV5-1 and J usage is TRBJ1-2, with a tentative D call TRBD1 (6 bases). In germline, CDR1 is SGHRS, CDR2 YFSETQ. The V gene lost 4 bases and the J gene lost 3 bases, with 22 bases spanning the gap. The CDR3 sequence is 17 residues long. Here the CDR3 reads CASSHRVTNALDYGYTF. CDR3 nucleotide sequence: TGCGCCAGCAGCCACAGGGTCACTAACGCACTAGACTATGGCTACACCTTC.

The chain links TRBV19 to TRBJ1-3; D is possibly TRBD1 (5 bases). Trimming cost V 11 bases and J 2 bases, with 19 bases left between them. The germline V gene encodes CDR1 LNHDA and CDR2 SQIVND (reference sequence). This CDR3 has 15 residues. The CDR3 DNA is TGTGCCGCCCGAAGAGGGGAGGGCACTGGAAACACCATATATTTT. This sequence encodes CAARRGEGTGNTIYF.

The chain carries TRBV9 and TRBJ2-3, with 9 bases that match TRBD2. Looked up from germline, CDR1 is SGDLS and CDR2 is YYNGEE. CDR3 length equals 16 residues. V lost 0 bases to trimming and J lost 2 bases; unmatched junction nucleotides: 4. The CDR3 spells CASSVDWGLATDTQYF. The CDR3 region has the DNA TGTGCCAGCAGCGTAGATTGGGGACTAGCCACAGATACGCAGTATTTT.

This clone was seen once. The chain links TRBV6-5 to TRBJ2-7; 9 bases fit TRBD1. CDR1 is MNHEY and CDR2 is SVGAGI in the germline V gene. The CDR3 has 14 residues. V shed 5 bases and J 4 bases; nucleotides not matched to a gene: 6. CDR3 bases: TGTGCCAGCAGTCTTGACAGGGGGTCATACGAGCAGTACTTC. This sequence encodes CASSLDRGSYEQYF.

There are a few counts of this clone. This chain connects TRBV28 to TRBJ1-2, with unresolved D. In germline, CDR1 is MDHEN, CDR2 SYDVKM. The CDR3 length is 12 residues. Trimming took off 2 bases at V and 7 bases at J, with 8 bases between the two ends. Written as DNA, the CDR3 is TGTGCCAGCAGTTTAGGACGTCTTGGCTACACCTTC. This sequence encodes CASSLGRLGYTF.

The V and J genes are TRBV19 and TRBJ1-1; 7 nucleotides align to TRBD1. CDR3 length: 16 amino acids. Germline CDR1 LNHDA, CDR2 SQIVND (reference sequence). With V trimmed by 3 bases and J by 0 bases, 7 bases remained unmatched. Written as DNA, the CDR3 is TGTGCCAGTAGTATTGGGACAGAAACCATGAACACTGAAGCTTTCTTT. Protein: CASSIGTETMNTEAFF.

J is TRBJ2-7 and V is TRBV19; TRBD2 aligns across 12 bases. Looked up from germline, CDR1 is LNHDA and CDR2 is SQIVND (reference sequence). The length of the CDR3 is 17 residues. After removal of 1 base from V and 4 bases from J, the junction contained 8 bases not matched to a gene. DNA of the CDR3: TGTGCCAGTAGTATAGTTTGCCTAGCGGGAGGGCGGTACGAGCAGTACTTC. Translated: CASSIVCLAGGRYEQYF.

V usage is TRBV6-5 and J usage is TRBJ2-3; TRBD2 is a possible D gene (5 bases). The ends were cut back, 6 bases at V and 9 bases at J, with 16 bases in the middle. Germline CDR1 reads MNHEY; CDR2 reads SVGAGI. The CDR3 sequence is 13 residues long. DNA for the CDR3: TGTGCCAGCAGCGAATCCCAGCAGCGGACGCAGTATTTT. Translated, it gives CASSESQQRTQYF.

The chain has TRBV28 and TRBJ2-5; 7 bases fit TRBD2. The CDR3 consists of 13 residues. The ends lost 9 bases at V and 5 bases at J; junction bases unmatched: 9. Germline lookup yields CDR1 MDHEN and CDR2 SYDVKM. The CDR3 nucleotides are TGTGCCAGTCAGTTCCAGGGAGGGGAGACCCAGTACTTC. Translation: CASQFQGGETQYF.

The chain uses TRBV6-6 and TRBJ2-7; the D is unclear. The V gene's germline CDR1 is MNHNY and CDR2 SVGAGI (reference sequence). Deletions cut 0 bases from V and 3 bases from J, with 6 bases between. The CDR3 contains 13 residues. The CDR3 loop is CASSYSPLYEQYF. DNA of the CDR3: TGTGCCAGCAGTTACTCCCCCCTCTACGAGCAGTACTTC.

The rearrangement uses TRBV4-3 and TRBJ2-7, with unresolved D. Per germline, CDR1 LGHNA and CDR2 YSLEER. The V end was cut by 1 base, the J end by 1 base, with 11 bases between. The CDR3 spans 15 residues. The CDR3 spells CASSQGIAESYEQYF. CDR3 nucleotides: TGCGCCAGCAGCCAAGGAATCGCGGAGTCCTACGAGCAGTACTTC.